These T cell receptor beta chains were read from a single sample in a study of technical replicates of blood from a few donors. Clones were sequenced by immunoSEQ multiplex PCR, and TCRdb holds only the in-frame ones, with some missing. Here the sample spans about 69,000 clones, about 87% being singletons. Material for sequencing was PBMCs. The receptors originated from a human donor in good health. Some clones in this sample may be carry-over from other donors' samples. CDR3s include the opening cysteine and the closing phenylalanine or tryptophan. Each record gives: clone size, D gene, J gene, CDR3 length, V gene, CDR3 protein, CDR3 DNA. The D gene is left open where the match is weak. Clone size is given for some rows only: seen once, a few or many times, or a class if the clone is expanded.

>once|TRBD2|TRBJ2-7|16|TRBV5-4
CASSLGGTSGFYEQYF
TGTGCCAGCAGCTTGGGAGGGACTAGCGGCTTCTACGAGCAGTACTTC
>NA|NA|TRBJ2-1|16|TRBV10-3
CAISDQSGTSYNEQFF
TGTGCCATCAGTGACCAGAGCGGAACCTCCTACAATGAGCAGTTCTTC
>NA|TRBD2|TRBJ2-4|17|TRBV15
CATSRVGSSGAKNIQYF
TGTGCCACCAGCAGAGTAGGGTCTAGCGGCGCTAAAAACATTCAGTACTTC
>NA|NA|TRBJ2-2|13|TRBV25-1
CASRMGRTGELFF
TGTGCCAGCAGAATGGGGAGGACCGGGGAGCTGTTTTTT
>many|TRBD1|TRBJ1-6|14|TRBV6-6
CASSSGQGVSPLHF
TGTGCCAGCAGTTCGGGACAGGGGGTTTCACCCCTCCACTTT
>NA|NA|TRBJ2-1|12|TRBV12-5
CASGLARGEQFF
TGTGCTAGTGGTTTGGCCCGAGGAGAGCAGTTCTTC
>NA|TRBD2|TRBJ2-1|15|TRBV5-1
CASSISGGTYNEQFF
TGCGCCAGCAGCATTAGCGGGGGGACCTACAATGAGCAGTTCTTC
>NA|TRBD1|TRBJ2-7|15|TRBV4-2
CASSQTGQGIYEQYF
TGTGCCAGCAGCCAAACCGGACAGGGGATCTACGAGCAGTACTTC
>NA|TRBD2|TRBJ2-5|15|TRBV5-4
CASSTPSGIKETQYF
TGTGCCAGCAGCACCCCGAGCGGGATAAAAGAGACCCAGTACTTC
>NA|TRBD1|TRBJ1-5|17|TRBV7-2
CASSLEQGHYSNQPQHF
TGTGCCAGCAGCTTAGAACAGGGGCACTATAGCAATCAGCCCCAGCATTTT
>NA|TRBD1|TRBJ1-2|17|TRBV15
CATSRDRGTGGSYGYTF
TGTGCCACCAGCAGAGATCGTGGAACAGGGGGCTCCTATGGCTACACCTTC
>few|NA|TRBJ1-1|12|TRBV10-3
CAIRSDSPEAFF
TGTGCCATCAGGTCGGACAGTCCTGAAGCTTTCTTT
>once|TRBD1|TRBJ2-3|14|TRBV6-1
CASGEGAGTDTQYF
TGTGCCAGCGGCGAGGGGGCCGGCACAGATACGCAGTATTTT
>NA|NA|TRBJ1-1|15|TRBV5-1
CASSLAGGLVTEAFF
TGCGCCAGCAGCTTGGCCGGGGGGCTTGTCACTGAAGCTTTCTTT
>NA|TRBD1|TRBJ1-4|15|TRBV30
CAWSTGQGTNEKLFF
TGTGCCTGGAGTACAGGACAGGGCACTAATGAAAAACTGTTTTTT
>NA|TRBD2|TRBJ2-1|16|TRBV25-1
CASSDVSGRFLGEQFF
TGTGCCAGCAGTGACGTTAGCGGGAGGTTCTTGGGTGAGCAGTTCTTC
>NA|TRBD1|TRBJ2-3|15|TRBV4-1
CASSQQGASTDTQYF
TGCGCCAGCAGCCAACAGGGGGCGAGCACAGATACGCAGTATTTT
>NA|NA|TRBJ1-4|15|TRBV28
CASSPRVATNEKLFF
TGTGCCAGCAGCCCCCGGGTTGCAACTAATGAAAAACTGTTTTTT
>few|TRBD1|TRBJ1-5|14|TRBV2
CASSETGGNQPQHF
TGTGCCAGCAGTGAGACAGGGGGCAATCAGCCCCAGCATTTT
>NA|TRBD1|TRBJ1-3|16|TRBV15
CATSRSIATGFDTIYF
TGTGCCACCAGCAGATCAATCGCGACAGGGTTTGACACCATATATTTT
>NA|NA|TRBJ1-1|14|TRBV10-3
CAISESRENTEAFF
TGTGCCATCAGTGAGTCGAGAGAGAACACTGAAGCTTTCTTT
>NA|NA|TRBJ2-7|16|TRBV4-1
CASSQAIRDPRYEQYF
TGCGCCAGCAGCCAAGCAATCAGGGATCCAAGATACGAGCAGTACTTC
>NA|NA|TRBJ1-3|12|TRBV21-1
CATPGTGRTIYF
TGTGCCACCCCGGGGACAGGTAGGACCATATATTTT
>NA|NA|TRBJ1-1|14|TRBV5-4
CASSRDSDKLEAFF
TGTGCCAGCAGCCGTGACAGTGACAAGCTTGAAGCTTTCTTT
>NA|NA|TRBJ2-7|14|TRBV4-2
CASSARDTTYEQYF
TGTGCCAGCAGCGCCCGGGACACGACCTACGAGCAGTACTTC
>NA|NA|TRBJ2-3|15|TRBV4-3
CASSQDYGSRDTQYF
TGCGCCAGCAGCCAAGATTACGGTTCCCGAGATACGCAGTATTTT
>once|NA|TRBJ2-3|14|TRBV7-6
CASRPLDFADTQYF
TGTGCCAGCAGACCCCTAGATTTCGCAGATACGCAGTATTTT
>NA|TRBD2|TRBJ2-5|16|TRBV2
CASKRTSGRAGETQYF
TGTGCCAGCAAAAGGACTAGCGGGAGGGCCGGGGAGACCCAGTACTTC
>once|TRBD2|TRBJ2-1|15|TRBV6-1
CASRLQAGEIDEQFF
TGTGCCAGCAGACTACAAGCGGGAGAAATCGATGAGCAGTTCTTC
>NA|NA|TRBJ2-7|13|TRBV6-6
CASRWTENYEQYF
TGTGCCAGCAGATGGACAGAGAACTACGAGCAGTACTTC